The next 9 T cell receptor beta chains were all read from a single sample in a study of blood T cell repertoires in COVID-19 (dated by TCRdb to 2020 to 2022). The library was made by the immunoSEQ multiplex PCR assay. The immuneACCESS repertoire file appears here via TCRdb, limited to in-frame rearrangements. These files lack a portion of the clones; in checked studies, under half of the deficit traces to unresolved V genes, and the cause of the others is not known. The sample table lists approximately 130,000 clones, approximately 80% of them with a count of one. The ten largest account for approximately 8% of the sample. The sample taken for sequencing was peripheral blood. The receptor set was obtained from a human donor in a cohort sampled during active COVID-19.

This chain connects TRBV5-8 to TRBJ1-1; unclear D gene. The V end was cut by 4 bases, the J end by 3 bases, with 10 bases between. The CDR3 sequence is 13 residues long. Germline V gene lookup returns CDR1 SGHTS and CDR2 YDEGEE. Here the CDR3 DNA reads TGTGCCAGCAGCCGGGTTGCCGACACTGAAGCTTTCTTT. It codes for CASSRVADTEAFF.

The chain carries TRBV2 and TRBJ2-7, with TRBD1 as a possible D gene (7 bases). The CDR3 is made up of 14 amino acids. Trimming pared 6 bases from V and 6 bases from J, leaving 18 bases between. Per the germline V gene, CDR1 is SNHLY and CDR2 is FYNNEI. The DNA of the CDR3 is TGTGCCAGCAGCTCTGACGGGACAGCGGGCGAGCAGTACTTC. Amino acid sequence: CASSSDGTAGEQYF.

The table lists this clone with a few counts. The chain carries TRBV18 and TRBJ1-5; 7 bases match TRBD1. V shed 3 bases, J shed 0 bases, and the junction held 5 bases outside the gene matches. Germline CDR1 KGHSH, CDR2 LQKENI. There are 16 residues in the CDR3. CDR3 nucleotides: TGTGCCAGCTCACCTGACAGGGTAGTTAGCAATCAGCCCCAGCATTTT. Residues: CASSPDRVVSNQPQHF.

The V call is TRBV10-3, the J call TRBJ1-1; D is ambiguous. Trimming shortened V by 2 bases and J by 6 bases, and 4 bases separated the two germline ends. The CDR3 length is 11 residues. Looked up from germline, CDR1 is ENHRY and CDR2 is SYGVKD. CDR3 in DNA: TGTGCCATCAGTGAGGGAGCTGAAGCTTTCTTT. This codes for CAISEGAEAFF.

The V call is TRBV25-1, the J call TRBJ1-4; 9 bases fit TRBD1. The germline CDR1 and CDR2 sequences are MGHDK and SYGVNS. The CDR3 has 14 amino acids. Trimming cost V 6 bases and J 4 bases; bases outside gene matches: 3. The CDR3 region is CASRPTGGNEKLFF. DNA for the CDR3: TGTGCCAGCAGGCCGACAGGGGGTAATGAAAAACTGTTTTTT.

This chain uses TRBV6-7 with TRBJ2-7; 8 nucleotides match TRBD2. TRBV6-7 is an open reading frame, and its role is uncertain. There are 16 residues in the CDR3. The ends lost 0 bases at V and 5 bases at J; junction bases unmatched: 9. CDR3 nucleotides: TGTGCCAGCAGTTACTCGTCTGGCGGGAGGCGGAACGAGCAGTACTTC. Residues: CASSYSSGGRRNEQYF.

V usage is TRBV6-1 and J usage is TRBJ2-4; 7 positions agree with TRBD2. The CDR3 is made up of 14 amino acids. Germline CDR1 is MNHNS and CDR2 is SASEGT. V gave up 3 bases and J gave up 3 bases; unmatched junction bases: 2. DNA for the CDR3: TGTGCCAGCAGTGACGGGGGGAGCAAAAACATTCAGTACTTC. Encoded protein: CASSDGGSKNIQYF.

The genes are TRBV24-1 and TRBJ1-5; a possible D gene is TRBD1 (5 bases). Per the germline V gene, CDR1 is KGHDR and CDR2 is SFDVKD. V lost 3 bases to trimming and J lost 7 bases, with 9 bases between them. The CDR3 spans 13 residues. The chain's CDR3 is CATSDGRDQPQHF. For the CDR3, the DNA is TGTGCCACCAGTGATGGGAGGGACCAGCCCCAGCATTTT.

J is TRBJ1-3 and V is TRBV9, with D possibly being TRBD1 (5 bases). There are 17 residues in the CDR3. V lost 0 bases and J lost 0, with 13 bases in between. CDR1 is SGDLS and CDR2 is YYNGEE in the germline V gene. The CDR3 reads CASSVASGQASGNTIYF. For the CDR3, the DNA is TGTGCCAGCAGCGTAGCTTCAGGGCAGGCCTCTGGAAACACCATATATTTT.